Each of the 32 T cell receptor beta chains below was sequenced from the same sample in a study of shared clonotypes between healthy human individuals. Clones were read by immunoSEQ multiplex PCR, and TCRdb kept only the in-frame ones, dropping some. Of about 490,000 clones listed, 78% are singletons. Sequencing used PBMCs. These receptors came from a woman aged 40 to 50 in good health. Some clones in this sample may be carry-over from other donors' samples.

The CDR3 is CASSVGSGNGYNEQFF. The CDR3 coding sequence is TGTGCCAGCAGCGTAGGAAGCGGGAATGGATACAATGAGCAGTTCTTC. The chain links TRBV9 to TRBJ2-1, with 7 bases aligning to TRBD2. The CDR3 contains 16 residues. The germline gives CDR1 SGDLS, CDR2 YYNGEE. Trimming at V came to 0 bases and at J to 4 bases, leaving 7 bases not matched to a gene.

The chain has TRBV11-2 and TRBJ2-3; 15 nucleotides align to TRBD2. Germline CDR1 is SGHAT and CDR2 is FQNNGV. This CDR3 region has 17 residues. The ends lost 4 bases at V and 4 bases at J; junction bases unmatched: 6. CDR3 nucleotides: TGTGCCAGCAGCTCCCGGACTAGCGGGAGGGCCCCAGATACGCAGTATTTT. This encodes CASSSRTSGRAPDTQYF.

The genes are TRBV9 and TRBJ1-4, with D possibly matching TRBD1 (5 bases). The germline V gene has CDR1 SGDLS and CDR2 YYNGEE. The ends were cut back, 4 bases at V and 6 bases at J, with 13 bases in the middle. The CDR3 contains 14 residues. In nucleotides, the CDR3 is TGTGCCAGCAGCCCGACAGCCATAGATGAAAAACTGTTTTTT. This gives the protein CASSPTAIDEKLFF. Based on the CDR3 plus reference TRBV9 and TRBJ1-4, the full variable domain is DSGVTQTPKHLITATGQRVTLRCSPRSGDLSVYWYQQSLDQGLQFLIQYYNGEERAKGNILERFSAQQFPDLHSELNLSSLELGDSALYFCASSPTAIDEKLFFGSGTQLSVL.

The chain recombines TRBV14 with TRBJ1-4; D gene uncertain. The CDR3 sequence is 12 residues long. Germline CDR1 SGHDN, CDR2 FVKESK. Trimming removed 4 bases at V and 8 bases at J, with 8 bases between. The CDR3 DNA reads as TGTGCCAGCAGCCGAGGTGGAGAAAAACTGTTTTTT. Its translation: CASSRGGEKLFF.

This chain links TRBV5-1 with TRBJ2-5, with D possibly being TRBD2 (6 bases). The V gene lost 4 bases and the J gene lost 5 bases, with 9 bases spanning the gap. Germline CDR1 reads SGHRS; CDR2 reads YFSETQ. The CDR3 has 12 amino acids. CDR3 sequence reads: CASSASVETQYF. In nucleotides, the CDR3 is TGCGCCAGCAGCGCTAGCGTGGAGACCCAGTACTTC.

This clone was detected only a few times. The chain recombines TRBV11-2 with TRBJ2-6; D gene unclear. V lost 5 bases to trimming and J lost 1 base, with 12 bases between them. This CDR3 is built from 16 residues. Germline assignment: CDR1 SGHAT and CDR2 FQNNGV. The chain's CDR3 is CASSKGFGSGANVLTF. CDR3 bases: TGTGCCAGCAGCAAAGGGTTTGGATCTGGGGCCAACGTCCTGACTTTC. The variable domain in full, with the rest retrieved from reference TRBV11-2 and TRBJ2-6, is EAGVAQSPRYKIIEKRQSVAFWCNPISGHATLYWYQQILGQGPKLLIQFQNNGVVDDSQLPKDRFSAERLKGVDSTLKIQPAKLEDSAVYLCASSKGFGSGANVLTFGAGSRLTVL.

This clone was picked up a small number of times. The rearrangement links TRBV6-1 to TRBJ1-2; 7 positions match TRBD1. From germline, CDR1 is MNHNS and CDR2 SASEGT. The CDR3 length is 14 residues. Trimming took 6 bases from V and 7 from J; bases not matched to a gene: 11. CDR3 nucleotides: TGTGCCAGCAGAAAGACAGGGACCATCGGTGGCTACACCTTC. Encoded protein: CASRKTGTIGGYTF.

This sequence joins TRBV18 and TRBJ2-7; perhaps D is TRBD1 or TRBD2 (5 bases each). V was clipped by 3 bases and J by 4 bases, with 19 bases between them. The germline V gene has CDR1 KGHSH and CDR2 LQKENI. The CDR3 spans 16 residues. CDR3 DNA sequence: TGTGCCAGCTCACCTCCACCGGGACCCCCGGTGTACGAGCAGTACTTC. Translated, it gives CASSPPPGPPVYEQYF.

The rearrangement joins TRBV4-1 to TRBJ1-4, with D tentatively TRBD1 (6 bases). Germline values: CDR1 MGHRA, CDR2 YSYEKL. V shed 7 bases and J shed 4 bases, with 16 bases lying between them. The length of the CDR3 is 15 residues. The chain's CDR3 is CASTNRAGRNEKLFF. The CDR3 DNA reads TGCGCCAGCACAAACAGGGCCGGGCGTAATGAAAAACTGTTTTTT.

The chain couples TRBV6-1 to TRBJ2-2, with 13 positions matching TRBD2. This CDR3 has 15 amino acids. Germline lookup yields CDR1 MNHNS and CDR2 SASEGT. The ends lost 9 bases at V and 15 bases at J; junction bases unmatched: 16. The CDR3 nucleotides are TGTGCCAGTAGGACTAGCGGGAGTCTCCTGGGGCAGGTGTTTTTT. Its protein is CASRTSGSLLGQVFF.

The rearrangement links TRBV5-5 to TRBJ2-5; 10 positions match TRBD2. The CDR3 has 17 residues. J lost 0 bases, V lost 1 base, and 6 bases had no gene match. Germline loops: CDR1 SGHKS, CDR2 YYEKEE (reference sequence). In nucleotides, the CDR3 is TGTGCCAGCAGCTTGATGGCTAGCGGGAGTTACCAAGAGACCCAGTACTTC. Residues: CASSLMASGSYQETQYF.

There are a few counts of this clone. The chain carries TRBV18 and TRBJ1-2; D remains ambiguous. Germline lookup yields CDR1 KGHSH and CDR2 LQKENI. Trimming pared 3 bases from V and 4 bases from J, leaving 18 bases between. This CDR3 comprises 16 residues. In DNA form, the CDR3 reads TGTGCCAGCTCACCGGAGGCGGGGTACGACGGCTATGGCTACACCTTC. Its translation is CASSPEAGYDGYGYTF.

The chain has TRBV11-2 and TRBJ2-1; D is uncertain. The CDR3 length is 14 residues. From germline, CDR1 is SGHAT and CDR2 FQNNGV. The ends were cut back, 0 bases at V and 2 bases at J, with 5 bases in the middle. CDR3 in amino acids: CASSLDAAYNEQFF. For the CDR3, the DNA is TGTGCCAGCAGCTTAGACGCAGCCTACAATGAGCAGTTCTTC.

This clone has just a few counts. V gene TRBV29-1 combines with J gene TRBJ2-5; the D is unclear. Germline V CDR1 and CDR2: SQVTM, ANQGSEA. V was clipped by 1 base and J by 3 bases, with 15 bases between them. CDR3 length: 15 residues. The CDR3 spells CSVEVAAGKEETQYF. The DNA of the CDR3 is TGCAGCGTTGAAGTGGCGGCAGGTAAAGAAGAGACCCAGTACTTC.

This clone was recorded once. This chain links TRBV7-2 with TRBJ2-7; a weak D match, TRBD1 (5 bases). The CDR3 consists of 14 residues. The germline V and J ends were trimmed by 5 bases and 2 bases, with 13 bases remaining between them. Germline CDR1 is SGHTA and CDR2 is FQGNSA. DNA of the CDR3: TGTGCCAGCAGCCTCCAAGTGGGGCCCTACGAGCAGTACTTC. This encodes CASSLQVGPYEQYF.

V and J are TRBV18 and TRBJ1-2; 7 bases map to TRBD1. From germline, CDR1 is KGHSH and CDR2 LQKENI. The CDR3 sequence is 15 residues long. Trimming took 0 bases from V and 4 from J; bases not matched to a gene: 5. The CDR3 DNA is TGTGCCAGCTCACCACCGACAGGGCGGATCTATGGCTACACCTTC. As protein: CASSPPTGRIYGYTF.

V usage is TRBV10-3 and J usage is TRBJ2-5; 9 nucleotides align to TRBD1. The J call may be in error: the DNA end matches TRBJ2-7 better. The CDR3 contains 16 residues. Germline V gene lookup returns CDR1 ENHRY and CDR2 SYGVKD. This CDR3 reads CAISESKGQGGVEQYF. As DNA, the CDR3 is TGTGCCATCAGTGAGTCGAAGGGACAGGGAGGGGTCGAGCAGTACTTC.

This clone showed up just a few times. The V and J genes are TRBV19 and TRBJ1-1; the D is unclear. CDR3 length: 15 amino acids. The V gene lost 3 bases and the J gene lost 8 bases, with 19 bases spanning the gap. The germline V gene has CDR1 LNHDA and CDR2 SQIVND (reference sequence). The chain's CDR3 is CASSITGTNPPEAFF. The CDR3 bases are TGTGCCAGTAGTATTACGGGCACCAACCCCCCGGAAGCTTTCTTT. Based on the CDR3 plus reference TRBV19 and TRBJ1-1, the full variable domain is DGGITQSPKYLFRKEGQNVTLSCEQNLNHDAMYWYRQDPGQGLRLIYYSQIVNDFQKGDIAEGYSVSREKKESFPLTVTSAQKNPTAFYLCASSITGTNPPEAFFGQGTRLTVV.

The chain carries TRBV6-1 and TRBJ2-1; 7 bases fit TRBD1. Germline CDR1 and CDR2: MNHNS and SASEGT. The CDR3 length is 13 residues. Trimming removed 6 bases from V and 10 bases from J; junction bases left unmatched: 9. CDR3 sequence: CASRRDSYREQFF. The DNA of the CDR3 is TGTGCCAGCAGGAGGGACAGCTACCGGGAGCAGTTCTTC.

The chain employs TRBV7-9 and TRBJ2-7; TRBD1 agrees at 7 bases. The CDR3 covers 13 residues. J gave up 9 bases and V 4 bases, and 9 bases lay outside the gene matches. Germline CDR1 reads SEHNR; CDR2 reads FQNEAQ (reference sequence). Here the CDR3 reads CASSSPGTVGQYF. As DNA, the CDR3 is TGTGCCAGCAGCTCACCTGGGACAGTTGGGCAGTACTTC.

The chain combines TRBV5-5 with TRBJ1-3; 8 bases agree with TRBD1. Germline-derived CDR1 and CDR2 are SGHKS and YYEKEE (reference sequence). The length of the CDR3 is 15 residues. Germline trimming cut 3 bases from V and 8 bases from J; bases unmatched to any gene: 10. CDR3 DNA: TGTGCCAGCAGCTGGTCGGGACAGGTCGAAGACACCATATATTTT. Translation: CASSWSGQVEDTIYF.

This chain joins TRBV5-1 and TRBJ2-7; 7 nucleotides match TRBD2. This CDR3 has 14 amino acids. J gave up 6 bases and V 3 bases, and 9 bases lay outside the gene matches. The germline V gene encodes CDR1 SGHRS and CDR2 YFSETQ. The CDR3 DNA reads TGCGCCAGCAGCTCCGGAGAACTAGCGTTCGAGCAGTACTTC. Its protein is CASSSGELAFEQYF.

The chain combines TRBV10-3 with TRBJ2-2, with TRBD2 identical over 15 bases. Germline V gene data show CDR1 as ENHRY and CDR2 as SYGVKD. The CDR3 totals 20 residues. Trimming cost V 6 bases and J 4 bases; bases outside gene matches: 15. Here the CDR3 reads CAISPGLAGGPHGGTGELFF. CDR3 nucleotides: TGTGCCATCAGCCCCGGACTAGCGGGAGGGCCTCACGGTGGCACCGGGGAGCTGTTTTTT.

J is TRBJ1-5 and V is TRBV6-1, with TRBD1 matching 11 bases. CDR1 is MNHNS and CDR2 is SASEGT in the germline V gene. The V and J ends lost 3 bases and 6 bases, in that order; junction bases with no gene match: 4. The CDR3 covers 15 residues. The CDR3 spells CASSEDRGLAQPQHF. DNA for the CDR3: TGTGCCAGCAGTGAGGACAGGGGGCTCGCTCAGCCCCAGCATTTT.

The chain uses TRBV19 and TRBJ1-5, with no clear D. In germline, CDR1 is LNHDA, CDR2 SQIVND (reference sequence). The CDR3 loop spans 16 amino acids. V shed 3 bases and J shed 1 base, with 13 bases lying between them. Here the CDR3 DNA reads TGTGCCAGTAGTATCCGGACGGATTCAAGCAATCAGCCCCAGCATTTT. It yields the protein CASSIRTDSSNQPQHF.

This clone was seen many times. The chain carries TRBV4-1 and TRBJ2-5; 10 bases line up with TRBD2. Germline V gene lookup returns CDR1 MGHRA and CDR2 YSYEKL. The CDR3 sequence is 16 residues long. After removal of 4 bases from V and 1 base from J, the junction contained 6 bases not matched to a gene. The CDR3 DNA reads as TGCGCCAGCAGCCCCTTGGGACTAGCGAGCCAAGAGACCCAGTACTTC. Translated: CASSPLGLASQETQYF.

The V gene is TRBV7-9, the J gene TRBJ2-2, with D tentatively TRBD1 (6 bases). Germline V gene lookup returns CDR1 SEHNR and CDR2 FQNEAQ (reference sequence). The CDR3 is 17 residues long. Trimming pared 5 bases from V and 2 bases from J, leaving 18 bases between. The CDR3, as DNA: TGTGCCAGCAGCCTCATATTGACAGGTTTCAACACCGGGGAGCTGTTTTTT. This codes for CASSLILTGFNTGELFF. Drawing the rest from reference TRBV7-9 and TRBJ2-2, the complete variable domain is DTGVSQNPRHKITKRGQNVTFRCDPISEHNRLYWYRQTLGQGPEFLTYFQNEAQLEKSRLLSDRFSAERPKGSFSTLEIQRTEQGDSAMYLCASSLILTGFNTGELFFGEGSRLTVL.

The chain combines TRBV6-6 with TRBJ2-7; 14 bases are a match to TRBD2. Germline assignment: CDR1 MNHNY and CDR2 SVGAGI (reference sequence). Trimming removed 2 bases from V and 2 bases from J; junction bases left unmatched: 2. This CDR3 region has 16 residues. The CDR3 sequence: CASSYGTSGGTYEQYF. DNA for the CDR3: TGTGCCAGCAGTTACGGGACTAGCGGGGGAACCTACGAGCAGTACTTC.

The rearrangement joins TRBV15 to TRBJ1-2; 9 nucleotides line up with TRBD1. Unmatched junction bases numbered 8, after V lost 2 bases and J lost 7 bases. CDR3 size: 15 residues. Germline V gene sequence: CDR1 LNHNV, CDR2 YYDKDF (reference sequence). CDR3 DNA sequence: TGTGCCACCAGCAGAACCCGGGACAGGGTTGGTGGCTACACCTTC. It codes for CATSRTRDRVGGYTF.

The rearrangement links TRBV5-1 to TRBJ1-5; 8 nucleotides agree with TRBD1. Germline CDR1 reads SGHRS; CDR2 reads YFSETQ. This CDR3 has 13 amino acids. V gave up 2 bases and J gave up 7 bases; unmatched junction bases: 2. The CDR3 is CASSFDRGQPQHF. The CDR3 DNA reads TGCGCCAGCAGCTTTGACAGGGGCCAGCCCCAGCATTTT.

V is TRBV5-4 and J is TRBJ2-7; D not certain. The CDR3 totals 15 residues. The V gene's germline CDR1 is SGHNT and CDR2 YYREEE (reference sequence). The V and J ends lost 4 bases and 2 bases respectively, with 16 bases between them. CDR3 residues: CASSPRPERAYEQYF. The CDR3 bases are TGTGCCAGCAGCCCAAGACCCGAGCGAGCCTACGAGCAGTACTTC.

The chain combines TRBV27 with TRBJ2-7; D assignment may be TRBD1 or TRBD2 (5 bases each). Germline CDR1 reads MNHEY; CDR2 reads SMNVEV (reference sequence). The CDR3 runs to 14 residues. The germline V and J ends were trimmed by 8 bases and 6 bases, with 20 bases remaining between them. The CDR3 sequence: CASCPPGRCFEQYF. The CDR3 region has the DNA TGTGCCAGCTGCCCCCCGGGACGGTGCTTCGAGCAGTACTTC.